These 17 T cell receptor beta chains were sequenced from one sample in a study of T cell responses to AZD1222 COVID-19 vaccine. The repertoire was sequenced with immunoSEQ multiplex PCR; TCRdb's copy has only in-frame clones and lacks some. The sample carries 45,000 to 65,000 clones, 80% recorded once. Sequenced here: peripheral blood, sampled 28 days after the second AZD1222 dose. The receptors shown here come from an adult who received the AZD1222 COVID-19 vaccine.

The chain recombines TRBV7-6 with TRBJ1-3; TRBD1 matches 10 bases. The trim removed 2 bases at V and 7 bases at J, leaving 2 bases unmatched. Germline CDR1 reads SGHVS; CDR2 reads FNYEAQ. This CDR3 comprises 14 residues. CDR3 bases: TGTGCCAGCAGCTTATCGGGACAGGGGAACACCATATATTTT. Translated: CASSLSGQGNTIYF.

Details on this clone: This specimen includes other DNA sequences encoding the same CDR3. The CDR3 DNA is TGTGCCAGCAGGGGACAACCGAACACTGAAGCTTTCTTT. Its translation is CASRGQPNTEAFF. The chain uses TRBV2 and TRBJ1-1, with a possible D match to TRBD1 (6 bases). V lost 6 bases and J 1 base, leaving 9 bases between the germline ends. Germline V gives CDR1 SNHLY, CDR2 FYNNEI. This CDR3 contains 13 residues.

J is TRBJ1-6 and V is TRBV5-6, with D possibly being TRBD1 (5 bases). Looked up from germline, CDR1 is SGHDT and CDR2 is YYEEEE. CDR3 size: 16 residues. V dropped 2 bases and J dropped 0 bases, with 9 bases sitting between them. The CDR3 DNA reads TGTGCCAGCAGCTTCGGGGGGAGCTCCTATAATTCACCCCTCCACTTT. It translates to CASSFGGSSYNSPLHF.

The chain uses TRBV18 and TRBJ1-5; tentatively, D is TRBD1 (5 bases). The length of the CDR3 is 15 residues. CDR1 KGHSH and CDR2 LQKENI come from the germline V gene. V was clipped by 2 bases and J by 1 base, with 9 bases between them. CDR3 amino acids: CASSPVGASNQPQHF. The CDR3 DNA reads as TGTGCCAGCTCACCAGTAGGGGCCAGCAATCAGCCCCAGCATTTT.

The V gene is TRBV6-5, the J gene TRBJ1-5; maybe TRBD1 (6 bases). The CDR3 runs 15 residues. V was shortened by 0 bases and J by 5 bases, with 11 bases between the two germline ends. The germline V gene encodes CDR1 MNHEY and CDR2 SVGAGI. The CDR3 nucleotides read TGTGCCAGCAGTTACTCGACGGGGGGCGATCAGCCCCAGCATTTT. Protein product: CASSYSTGGDQPQHF.

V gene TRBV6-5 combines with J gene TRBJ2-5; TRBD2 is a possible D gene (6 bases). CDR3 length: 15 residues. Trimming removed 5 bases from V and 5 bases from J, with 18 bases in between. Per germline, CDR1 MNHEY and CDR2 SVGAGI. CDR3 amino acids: CASSPGLREGETQYF. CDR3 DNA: TGTGCCAGCAGTCCTGGACTACGTGAGGGGGAGACCCAGTACTTC.

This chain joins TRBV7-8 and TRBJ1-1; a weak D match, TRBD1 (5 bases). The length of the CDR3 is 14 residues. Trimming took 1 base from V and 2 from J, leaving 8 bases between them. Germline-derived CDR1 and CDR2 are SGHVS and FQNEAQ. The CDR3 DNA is TGTGCCAGCAGCTTAGGACAGACCAACACTGAAGCTTTCTTT. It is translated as CASSLGQTNTEAFF.

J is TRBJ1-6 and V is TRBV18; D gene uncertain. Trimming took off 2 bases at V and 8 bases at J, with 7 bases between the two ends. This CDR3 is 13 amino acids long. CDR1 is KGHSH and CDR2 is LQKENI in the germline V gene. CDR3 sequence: CASSPSGDSPLHF. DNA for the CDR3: TGTGCCAGCTCACCAAGCGGGGATTCACCCCTCCACTTT.

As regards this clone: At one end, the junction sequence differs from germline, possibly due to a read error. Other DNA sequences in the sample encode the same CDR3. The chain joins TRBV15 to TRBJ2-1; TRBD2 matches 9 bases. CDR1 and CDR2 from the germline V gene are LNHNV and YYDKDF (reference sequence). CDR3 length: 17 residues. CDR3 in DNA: TGCGCCACCAGCAGAGAGATGACAGCGGGGGGAGCCAATGAGCAGTTCTTC. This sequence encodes CATSREMTAGGANEQFF.

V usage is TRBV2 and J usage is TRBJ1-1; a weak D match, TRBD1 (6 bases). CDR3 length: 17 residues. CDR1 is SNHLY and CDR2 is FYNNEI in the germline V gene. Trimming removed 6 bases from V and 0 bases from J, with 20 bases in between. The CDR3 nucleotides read TGTGCCAGCAGGCCCCCGGGGGCCCTAGCGGTGAACACTGAAGCTTTCTTT. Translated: CASRPPGALAVNTEAFF.

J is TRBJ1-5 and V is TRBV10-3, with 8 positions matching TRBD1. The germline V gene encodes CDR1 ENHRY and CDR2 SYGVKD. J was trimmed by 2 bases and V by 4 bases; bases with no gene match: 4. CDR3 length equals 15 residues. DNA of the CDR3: TGTGCCATCAGTGGAACAGGGGGTGGCAATCAGCCCCAGCATTTT. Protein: CAISGTGGGNQPQHF.

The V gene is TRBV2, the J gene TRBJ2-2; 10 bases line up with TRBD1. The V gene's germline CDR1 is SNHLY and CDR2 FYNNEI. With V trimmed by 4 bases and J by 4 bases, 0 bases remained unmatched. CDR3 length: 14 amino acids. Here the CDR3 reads CASSGDRGTGELFF. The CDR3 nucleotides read TGTGCCAGCAGTGGGGACAGGGGCACCGGGGAGCTGTTTTTT.

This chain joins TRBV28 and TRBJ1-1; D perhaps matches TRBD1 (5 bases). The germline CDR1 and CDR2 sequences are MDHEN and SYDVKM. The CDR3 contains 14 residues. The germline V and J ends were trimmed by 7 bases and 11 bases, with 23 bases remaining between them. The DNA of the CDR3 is TGTGCCAGCATCCAATTGGGGGATTCCTCCTACGCTTTCTTT. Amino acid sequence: CASIQLGDSSYAFF. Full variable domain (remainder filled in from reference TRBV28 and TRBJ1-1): DVKVTQSSRYLVKRTGEKVFLECVQDMDHENMFWYRQDPGLGLRLIYFSYDVKMKEKGDIPEGYSVSREKKERFSLILESASTNQTSMYLCASIQLGDSSYAFFGQGTRLTVV.

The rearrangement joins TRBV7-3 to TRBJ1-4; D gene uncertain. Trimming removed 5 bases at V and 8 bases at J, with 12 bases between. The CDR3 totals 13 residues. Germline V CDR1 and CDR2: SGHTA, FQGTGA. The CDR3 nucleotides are TGTGCCAGCAGCCACCTAAAAGGGGAAAAACTGTTTTTT. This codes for CASSHLKGEKLFF.

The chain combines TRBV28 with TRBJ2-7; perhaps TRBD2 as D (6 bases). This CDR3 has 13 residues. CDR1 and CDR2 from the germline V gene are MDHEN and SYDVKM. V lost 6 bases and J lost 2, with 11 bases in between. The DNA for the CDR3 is TGTGCCAGCAGCTCCCGGACTACCTACGAGCAGTACGTC. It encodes CASSSRTTYEQYV.

The CDR3 spells CASSWAGLSNQPQHF. In nucleotides, the CDR3 is TGCGCCAGCAGCTGGGCAGGTCTTAGCAATCAGCCCCAGCATTTT. The chain couples TRBV5-1 to TRBJ1-5; D is unclear. Germline V gene data show CDR1 as SGHRS and CDR2 as YFSETQ. The CDR3 contains 15 residues. Trimming left V 3 bases short and J 0 bases short, with 10 bases between.

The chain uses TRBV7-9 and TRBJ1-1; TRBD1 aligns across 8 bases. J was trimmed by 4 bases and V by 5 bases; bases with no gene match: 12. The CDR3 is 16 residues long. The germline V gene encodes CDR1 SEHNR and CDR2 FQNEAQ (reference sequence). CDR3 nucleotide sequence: TGTGCCAGCAGCCCCGGAGCCAGGACAGGGAGCACTGAAGCTTTCTTT. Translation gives CASSPGARTGSTEAFF.